Listed below are T cell receptor beta chains from one sample, sequenced in a study of T cell responses to AZD1222 COVID-19 vaccine. Profiled with immunoSEQ multiplex PCR; TCRdb holds only in-frame clones, not every one. The sample contains some 120,000 clones, 80% to 95% of which appear only once. The sample was peripheral blood, taken 28 days after the second dose of the MenACWY control vaccine. All receptors come from an adult who received the MenACWY meningococcal vaccine as a control. Each CDR3 is given with its conserved first and last residue. Fields, in order: clone size, D gene, J gene, V gene, CDR3 protein, CDR3 DNA. D genes are given only for firm matches. Where a row states a size, it is once, few, many or the class of an expanded clone; other rows omit it.

clone size: .
D gene: TRBD2
J gene: TRBJ2-1
V gene: TRBV12-3/TRBV12-4
CDR3 protein: CASSYGGGEFF
CDR3 DNA: TGTGCCAGCAGTTATGGGGGAGGGGAGTTCTTC

clone size: .
D gene: TRBD2
J gene: TRBJ2-2
V gene: TRBV7-2
CDR3 protein: CASSKGLAGANTGELFF
CDR3 DNA: TGTGCCAGCAGCAAGGGACTAGCGGGAGCGAACACCGGGGAGCTGTTTTTT

clone size: .
D gene: TRBD1
J gene: TRBJ1-1
V gene: TRBV19
CDR3 protein: CASTGRDRALNTEAFF
CDR3 DNA: TGTGCCAGTACCGGTCGGGACAGAGCCTTGAACACTGAAGCTTTCTTT

clone size: .
D gene: .
J gene: TRBJ1-5
V gene: TRBV4-3
CDR3 protein: CASSQDNQPQHF
CDR3 DNA: TGCGCCAGCAGCCAGGATAATCAGCCCCAGCATTTT

clone size: .
D gene: .
J gene: TRBJ2-4
V gene: TRBV21-1
CDR3 protein: CASPRPYFKNIQYF
CDR3 DNA: TGTGCCAGCCCTAGGCCGTACTTCAAAAACATTCAGTACTTC

clone size: .
D gene: .
J gene: TRBJ1-1
V gene: TRBV18
CDR3 protein: CASSQGGKTEAFF
CDR3 DNA: TGTGCCAGCTCACAAGGGGGGAAGACTGAAGCTTTCTTT

clone size: .
D gene: TRBD1
J gene: TRBJ1-2
V gene: TRBV9
CDR3 protein: CASSTTGDGYTF
CDR3 DNA: TGTGCCAGCAGCACGACAGGGGACGGCTACACCTTC

clone size: .
D gene: .
J gene: TRBJ2-2
V gene: TRBV27
CDR3 protein: CASSRTVVTGELFF
CDR3 DNA: TGTGCCAGCAGCCGAACAGTGGTCACCGGGGAGCTGTTTTTT

clone size: .
D gene: TRBD2
J gene: TRBJ2-1
V gene: TRBV28
CDR3 protein: CASSLPPGLEIPGSYNEQFF
CDR3 DNA: TGTGCCAGCAGTTTGCCTCCGGGACTAGAAATCCCCGGGTCCTACAATGAGCAGTTCTTC

clone size: .
D gene: .
J gene: TRBJ1-3
V gene: TRBV7-6
CDR3 protein: CASSIGTSLSGNTIYF
CDR3 DNA: TGTGCCAGCAGCATTGGGACCTCGCTCTCTGGAAACACCATATATTTT

clone size: .
D gene: TRBD2
J gene: TRBJ2-1
V gene: TRBV29-1
CDR3 protein: CSVNPEGAGGPGEQFF
CDR3 DNA: TGCAGCGTCAACCCGGAGGGCGCGGGAGGGCCAGGCGAGCAGTTCTTC

clone size: once
D gene: .
J gene: TRBJ1-2
V gene: TRBV25-1
CDR3 protein: CASSEGAQGRGYTF
CDR3 DNA: TGTGCCAGCAGTGAAGGGGCGCAGGGCCGTGGCTACACCTTC

clone size: .
D gene: .
J gene: TRBJ2-2
V gene: TRBV21-1
CDR3 protein: CASRKVPPDKNTGELFF
CDR3 DNA: TGTGCCAGCAGAAAAGTTCCCCCTGACAAAAACACCGGGGAGCTGTTTTTT

clone size: .
D gene: TRBD1
J gene: TRBJ1-6
V gene: TRBV28
CDR3 protein: CASSPDRRNSPLHF
CDR3 DNA: TGTGCCAGCAGCCCGGACAGGAGGAATTCACCCCTCCACTTT